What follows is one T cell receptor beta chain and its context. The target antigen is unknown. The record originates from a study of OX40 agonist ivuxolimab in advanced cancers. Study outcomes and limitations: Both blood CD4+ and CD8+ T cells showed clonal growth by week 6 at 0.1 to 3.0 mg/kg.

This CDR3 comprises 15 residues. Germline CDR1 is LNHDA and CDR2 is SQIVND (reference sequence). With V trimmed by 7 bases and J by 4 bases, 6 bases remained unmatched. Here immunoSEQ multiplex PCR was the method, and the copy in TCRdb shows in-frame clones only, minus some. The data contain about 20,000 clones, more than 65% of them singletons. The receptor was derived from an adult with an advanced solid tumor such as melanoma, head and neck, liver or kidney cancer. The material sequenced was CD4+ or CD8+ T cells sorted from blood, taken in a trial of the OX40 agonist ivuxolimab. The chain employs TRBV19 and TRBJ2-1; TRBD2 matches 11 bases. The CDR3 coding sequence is TGTGCCAGTACCCCGACTAGCGGGGCGTACAATGAGCAGTTCTTC. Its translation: CASTPTSGAYNEQFF.